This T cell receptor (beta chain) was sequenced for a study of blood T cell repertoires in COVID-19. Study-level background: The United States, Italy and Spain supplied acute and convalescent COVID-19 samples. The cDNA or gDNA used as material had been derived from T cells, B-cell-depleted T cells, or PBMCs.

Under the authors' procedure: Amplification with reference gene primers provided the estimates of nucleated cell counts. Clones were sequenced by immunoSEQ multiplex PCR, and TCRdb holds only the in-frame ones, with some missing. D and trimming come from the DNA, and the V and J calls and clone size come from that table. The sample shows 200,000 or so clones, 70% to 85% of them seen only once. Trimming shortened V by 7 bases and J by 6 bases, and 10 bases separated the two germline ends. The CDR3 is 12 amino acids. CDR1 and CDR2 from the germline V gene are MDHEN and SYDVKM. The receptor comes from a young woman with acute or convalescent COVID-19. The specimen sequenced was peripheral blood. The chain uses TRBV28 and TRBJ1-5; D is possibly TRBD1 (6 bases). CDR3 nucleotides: TGTGCCAGCACAGGGGCTCCTCAGCCCCAGCATTTT. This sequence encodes CASTGAPQPQHF.